This TCR beta chain was profiled in a study of beta chain features in type 1 diabetes. All of the isolated RNA was reverse transcribed, so expressed TCRB transcripts were sequenced. This table comes from immunoSEQ multiplex PCR, and its TCRdb copy is limited to in-frame clones, with some not included. The data show about 290,000 clones, 8% seen once. This CDR3 spans 10 amino acids. This clone was counted a few times. The sequencing input was central memory CD4+ T cells from blood. The chain links TRBV21-1 to TRBJ2-5. TRBV21-1 is a known pseudogene. The receptor was derived from a woman younger than 35 in good health. The CDR3 protein is CASSYVTQYF. The CDR3 nucleotides are TGTGCCAGCAGCTACGTGACCCAGTACTTC.